Presented here are 28 T cell receptor beta chains from one specimen sequenced in a study of cytotoxic CD8 clonotypes in ibrutinib-treated CLL. The assay was immunoSEQ multiplex PCR, and TCRdb's table has in-frame clones only and misses some. The repertoire holds around 140,000 clones, with approximately 80% as singletons. The source material was PBMCs, sampled after 12 months of ibrutinib treatment. Receptors were obtained from a human donor with chronic lymphocytic leukemia.

The V call is TRBV28, the J call TRBJ1-6; D is undetermined. CDR1 and CDR2 (germline): MDHEN, SYDVKM. The CDR3 is made up of 12 amino acids. Deletions cut 5 bases from V and 7 bases from J, with 6 bases between. CDR3 in amino acids: CASSRMNSPLHF. The CDR3 DNA follows: TGTGCCAGCAGTCGGATGAATTCACCCCTCCACTTT.

The chain combines TRBV9 with TRBJ1-3; D is undetermined. Germline V gene data show CDR1 as SGDLS and CDR2 as YYNGEE. This CDR3 has 12 amino acids. V lost 4 bases to trimming and J lost 11 bases, with 13 bases between them. The CDR3 sequence is CASSSPGNPIYF. CDR3 coding DNA: TGTGCCAGCAGCTCCCCCGGGAATCCCATATATTTT.

This clone has a single count. The genes are TRBV7-9 and TRBJ2-7, with D possibly being TRBD2 (6 bases). V was pared by 5 bases and J by 6 bases, with 14 bases between. Looked up from germline, CDR1 is SEHNR and CDR2 is FQNEAQ (reference sequence). The CDR3 length is 13 residues. The CDR3 reads CASSPSAGSEQYF. The DNA for the CDR3 is TGTGCCAGCAGCCCTTCCGCCGGGAGCGAGCAGTACTTC.

This chain connects TRBV28 to TRBJ1-5; the match to TRBD1 covers 8 bases. After removal of 1 base from V and 1 base from J, the junction contained 6 bases not matched to a gene. The CDR3 has 17 residues. Germline CDR1 is MDHEN and CDR2 is SYDVKM. The CDR3 sequence: CASSLYSGGISNQPQHF. The DNA of the CDR3 is TGTGCCAGCAGTTTATACTCAGGGGGCATCAGCAATCAGCCCCAGCATTTT.

DNA of the CDR3: TGTGCCAGCAGCCCGACCCCTCACAATGAGCAGTTCTTC. Translation gives CASSPTPHNEQFF. The chain has TRBV6-5 and TRBJ2-1; D is unresolved. Trimming took 6 bases from V and 5 from J, leaving 11 bases between them. Germline values: CDR1 MNHEY, CDR2 SVGAGI. The CDR3 is 13 residues long.

The V call is TRBV27, the J call TRBJ2-2, with TRBD2 as a possible D gene (6 bases). The V end was cut by 0 bases, the J end by 7 bases, with 6 bases between. Germline V gene data show CDR1 as MNHEY and CDR2 as SMNVEV (reference sequence). CDR3 length: 13 amino acids. The CDR3 coding sequence is TGTGCCAGCAGTTTATCCGGGAGCGGGGAGCTGTTTTTT. It specifies CASSLSGSGELFF.

The chain has TRBV4-3 and TRBJ2-3, with a tentative D call TRBD2 (6 bases). Germline V gives CDR1 LGHNA, CDR2 YSLEER. The CDR3 covers 15 residues. V gave up 0 bases and J gave up 0 bases, with 7 bases separating them. The CDR3 DNA sequence: TGCGCCAGCAGCCAAGAGGGGAGGAGCACAGATACGCAGTATTTT. This codes for CASSQEGRSTDTQYF.

This clone was seen once. This chain uses TRBV6-5 with TRBJ1-5; TRBD1 matches 9 bases. Germline V gene data show CDR1 as MNHEY and CDR2 as SVGAGI. Unmatched junction bases numbered 4, after V lost 5 bases and J lost 5 bases. CDR3 size: 14 residues. The CDR3 reads CASSPGTGYQPQHF. The CDR3 nucleotides are TGTGCCAGCAGTCCCGGGACAGGGTATCAGCCCCAGCATTTT.

The chain has TRBV6-1 and TRBJ1-1, with D perhaps matching TRBD1 (5 bases). With 6 bases removed from V and 1 base from J, the gap between germline ends came to 15 bases. The germline CDR1 and CDR2 sequences are MNHNS and SASEGT. This CDR3 is built from 15 residues. CDR3 bases: TGTGCCAGCAGGACTCACTCCGGGACGAACACTGAAGCTTTCTTT. This gives the protein CASRTHSGTNTEAFF.

The chain employs TRBV7-8 and TRBJ1-2; D call uncertain. CDR1 is SGHVS, CDR2 FQNEAQ, per germline. The CDR3 sequence is 12 residues long. Trimming removed 1 base at V and 8 bases at J, with 8 bases between. CDR3 nucleotides: TGTGCCAGCAGCTTAGTGGCGGGAGGCTACACCTTC. Translating gives CASSLVAGGYTF.

The J gene is TRBJ2-3, the V gene TRBV5-1, with unresolved D. Deletions cut 0 bases from V and 5 bases from J, with 10 bases between. CDR1 is SGHRS and CDR2 is YFSETQ in the germline V gene. The CDR3 has 14 residues. CDR3 amino acids: CASSLVIAGDTQYF. The DNA of the CDR3 is TGCGCCAGCAGCTTGGTAATAGCCGGAGATACGCAGTATTTT.

The chain couples TRBV7-8 to TRBJ2-7, with 8 bases that match TRBD2. The germline V gene has CDR1 SGHVS and CDR2 FQNEAQ. J lost 3 bases, V lost 3 bases, and 7 bases had no gene match. CDR3 size: 15 residues. In DNA, the CDR3 is TGTGCCAGCAGCTTTGGCCCAGCGGGAGTCTACGAGCAGTACTTC. Protein: CASSFGPAGVYEQYF.

The rearrangement joins TRBV5-1 to TRBJ2-1; 9 bases fit TRBD2. This CDR3 contains 16 residues. J lost 3 bases, V lost 0 bases, and 4 bases had no gene match. CDR1 is SGHRS and CDR2 is YFSETQ in the germline V gene. CDR3 loop: CASSLVAGAIYNEQFF. The CDR3 DNA follows: TGCGCCAGCAGCTTGGTAGCGGGGGCCATCTACAATGAGCAGTTCTTC.

This sequence joins TRBV30 and TRBJ1-3, with D perhaps matching TRBD1 (6 bases). Deletions cut 0 bases from V and 7 bases from J, with 7 bases between. CDR1 GTSNPN and CDR2 SVGIG come from the germline V gene (reference sequence). The CDR3 spans 12 residues. The CDR3 DNA follows: TGTGCCTGGAGTGTTCAGGGGAACACCATATATTTT. It codes for CAWSVQGNTIYF.

CDR3 sequence reads: CASSEPGVVKDSPLHF. The CDR3 coding sequence is TGTGCCAGCAGTGAACCGGGGGTAGTGAAGGATTCACCCCTCCACTTT. The gene calls are TRBV6-1 and TRBJ1-6; D perhaps matches TRBD1 (5 bases). Trimming left V 2 bases short and J 8 bases short, with 16 bases between. The CDR3 is 16 residues long. The V gene's germline CDR1 is MNHNS and CDR2 SASEGT.

This chain joins TRBV7-2 and TRBJ2-5; 12 nucleotides agree with TRBD2. V trimming: 5 bases; J trimming: 5 bases; junction bases outside the gene matches: 9. Germline CDR1 and CDR2: SGHTA and FQGNSA. CDR3 length equals 16 residues. The chain's CDR3 is CASSRIEGLAGETQYF. In DNA form, the CDR3 reads TGTGCCAGCAGCCGAATCGAAGGACTAGCGGGGGAGACCCAGTACTTC.

This clone was seen a few times. The gene calls are TRBV5-1 and TRBJ2-3; D perhaps matches TRBD1 (6 bases). Germline CDR1 SGHRS, CDR2 YFSETQ. Trimming left V 4 bases short and J 4 bases short, with 16 bases between. CDR3 length: 15 residues. The CDR3 sequence is CASSLQGGAADTQYF. The CDR3, as DNA: TGCGCCAGCAGCCTACAGGGCGGTGCGGCAGATACGCAGTATTTT. Based on the CDR3 plus reference TRBV5-1 and TRBJ2-3, the full variable domain is KAGVTQTPRYLIKTRGQQVTLSCSPISGHRSVSWYQQTPGQGLQFLFEYFSETQRNKGNFPGRFSGRQFSNSRSEMNVSTLELGDSALYLCASSLQGGAADTQYFGPGTRLTVL.

The J gene is TRBJ2-2, the V gene TRBV7-2; D is unclear. The V gene lost 1 base and the J gene lost 1 base, with 7 bases spanning the gap. The CDR3 runs to 15 residues. Germline V lookup: CDR1 SGHTA, CDR2 FQGNSA. The CDR3 is CASSLGPLNTGELFF. The CDR3 DNA is TGTGCCAGCAGCTTAGGACCTCTGAACACCGGGGAGCTGTTTTTT.

The gene calls are TRBV6-5 and TRBJ2-7; perhaps TRBD2 as D (6 bases). Deletions cut 5 bases from V and 7 bases from J, with 18 bases between. The CDR3 spans 14 residues. Germline V gene data show CDR1 as MNHEY and CDR2 as SVGAGI. CDR3 sequence: CASSTFSLAGEQYF. In DNA form, the CDR3 reads TGTGCCAGCAGTACCTTCTCACTAGCTGGAGAGCAGTACTTC.

The chain uses TRBV7-6 and TRBJ1-4; no clear D. The CDR3 runs to 13 residues. Germline V CDR1 and CDR2: SGHVS, FNYEAQ. V was cut by 5 bases and J by 8 bases, with 12 bases left in between. The CDR3 reads CASSPNVREKLFF. The CDR3 DNA reads TGTGCCAGCAGCCCCAACGTGCGAGAAAAACTGTTTTTT.

The V call is TRBV7-9, the J call TRBJ2-7, with D tentatively TRBD2 (6 bases). CDR1 is SEHNR and CDR2 is FQNEAQ in the germline V gene (reference sequence). V gave up 3 bases and J gave up 5 bases, with 17 bases separating them. There are 15 residues in the CDR3. In DNA form, the CDR3 reads TGTGCCAGCAGCTTCGGAGGGCTTCCGGGCGACGAGCAGTACTTC. It encodes CASSFGGLPGDEQYF. The whole variable domain, remainder taken from reference TRBV7-9 and TRBJ2-7, is DTGVSQNPRHKITKRGQNVTFRCDPISEHNRLYWYRQTLGQGPEFLTYFQNEAQLEKSRLLSDRFSAERPKGSFSTLEIQRTEQGDSAMYLCASSFGGLPGDEQYFGPGTRLTVT.

The CDR3 reads CASRGGGPYNEQFF. DNA of the CDR3: TGTGCAAGTCGCGGTGGGGGGCCTTACAATGAGCAGTTCTTC. V and J are TRBV12-2 and TRBJ2-1. TRBV12-2 is a listed pseudogene. The CDR3 runs to 14 residues.

The chain joins TRBV30 to TRBJ1-5, with no clear D. This CDR3 comprises 13 residues. Germline CDR1 and CDR2: GTSNPN and SVGIG (reference sequence). V lost 2 bases and J 3 bases, leaving 8 bases between the germline ends. CDR3 residues: CAWSLAVNQPQHF. The CDR3, as DNA: TGTGCCTGGAGTCTCGCAGTCAATCAGCCCCAGCATTTT. The complete variable domain, with remaining parts taken from reference TRBV30 and TRBJ1-5, reads SQTIHQWPATLVQPVGSPLSLECTVEGTSNPNLYWYRQAAGRGLQLLFYSVGIGQISSEVPQNLSASRPQDRQFILSSKKLLLSDSGFYLCAWSLAVNQPQHFGDGTRLSIL.

This clone was detected only a few times. The J gene is TRBJ1-2, the V gene TRBV20-1; D is unresolved. The CDR3 is 11 residues long. Germline CDR1 reads DFQATT; CDR2 reads SNEGSKA (reference sequence). V was clipped by 0 bases and J by 5 bases, with 4 bases between them. CDR3 sequence reads: CSARDQYGYTF. In nucleotides, the CDR3 is TGCAGTGCTAGAGATCAGTATGGCTACACCTTC.

The chain combines TRBV5-1 with TRBJ2-3; 8 bases fit TRBD2. V trimming: 4 bases; J trimming: 0 bases; junction bases outside the gene matches: 4. There are 15 residues in the CDR3. Per germline, CDR1 SGHRS and CDR2 YFSETQ. CDR3 in DNA: TGCGCCAGCAGCCGAGCGGGGGAGAGCACAGATACGCAGTATTTT. Translating it yields CASSRAGESTDTQYF. The full variable domain, rest sourced from reference TRBV5-1 and TRBJ2-3, is KAGVTQTPRYLIKTRGQQVTLSCSPISGHRSVSWYQQTPGQGLQFLFEYFSETQRNKGNFPGRFSGRQFSNSRSEMNVSTLELGDSALYLCASSRAGESTDTQYFGPGTRLTVL.

Ten or more counts support this clone. V gene TRBV14 combines with J gene TRBJ1-1; TRBD1 is a possible D gene (5 bases). The ends were cut back, 1 base at V and 7 bases at J, with 7 bases in the middle. The CDR3 runs 12 residues. Germline V gene lookup returns CDR1 SGHDN and CDR2 FVKESK. In DNA form, the CDR3 reads TGTGCCAGCAGCCAAGGGGGGTTTGAAGCTTTCTTT. It is translated as CASSQGGFEAFF.

This clone was seen repeatedly, ten times or more. V and J are TRBV5-1 and TRBJ1-5; D remains ambiguous. V was pared by 0 bases and J by 3 bases, with 7 bases between. This CDR3 comprises 14 residues. The germline CDR1 and CDR2 sequences are SGHRS and YFSETQ. In nucleotides, the CDR3 is TGCGCCAGCAGCTTGGGGGGTTTCAATCAGCCCCAGCATTTT. Its protein product is CASSLGGFNQPQHF.

This clone appeared a few times. V gene TRBV19 combines with J gene TRBJ2-7, with TRBD2 matching over 10 bases. Germline V gene data show CDR1 as LNHDA and CDR2 as SQIVND (reference sequence). The CDR3 has 15 amino acids. After removal of 7 bases from V and 2 bases from J, the junction contained 8 bases not matched to a gene. CDR3 sequence reads: CASTRSGRGPYEQYF. CDR3 sequence (DNA): TGTGCCAGTACCAGAAGCGGGAGGGGGCCCTACGAGCAGTACTTC. Based on the CDR3 plus reference TRBV19 and TRBJ2-7, the full variable domain is DGGITQSPKYLFRKEGQNVTLSCEQNLNHDAMYWYRQDPGQGLRLIYYSQIVNDFQKGDIAEGYSVSREKKESFPLTVTSAQKNPTAFYLCASTRSGRGPYEQYFGPGTRLTVT.